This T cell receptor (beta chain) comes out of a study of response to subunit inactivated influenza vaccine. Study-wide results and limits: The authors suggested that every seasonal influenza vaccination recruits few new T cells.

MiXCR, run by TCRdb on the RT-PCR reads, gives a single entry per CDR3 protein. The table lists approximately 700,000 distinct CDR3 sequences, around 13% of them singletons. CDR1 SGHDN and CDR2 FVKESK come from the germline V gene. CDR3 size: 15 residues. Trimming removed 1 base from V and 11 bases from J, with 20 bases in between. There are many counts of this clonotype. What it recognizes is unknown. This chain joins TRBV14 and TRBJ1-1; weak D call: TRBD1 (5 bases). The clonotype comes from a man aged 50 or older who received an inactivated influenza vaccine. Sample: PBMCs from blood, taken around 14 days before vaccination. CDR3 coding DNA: TGTGCCAGCAGCCAAGGGGCCTGGGGCTGGATTGGCGCTTTCTTT. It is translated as CASSQGAWGWIGAFF.